This T cell receptor beta chain is from a study of breast tumors, draining lymph nodes, adjacent tissues. Whole-study findings and limits: Compared with lymph nodes, tumors were less diverse; compared with nontumor tissue, more.

This clonotype was found many times. Its target is unknown. CDR1 is KGHDR and CDR2 is SFDVKD in the germline V gene. Trimming cost V 4 bases and J 7 bases, with 14 bases left between them. The CDR3 totals 14 residues. Samples came from axillary lymph nodes draining the breast cancer. MiXCR was run by TCRdb on the multiplex PCR reads, yielding one entry per CDR3 protein. The sample has approximately 230,000 distinct CDR3 sequences, 30% to 35% seen once. The sequencing sample was made of axillary lymph node tissue. This chain connects TRBV24-1 to TRBJ2-3, with a tentative D call TRBD2 (6 bases). This clonotype originated in a female donor with breast cancer. Some clones in this sample may be carry-over from other donors' samples. The CDR3 DNA follows: TGTGCCACCAGTGAAGGGACTGTCCCCCATACGCAGTATTTT. Protein: CATSEGTVPHTQYF.